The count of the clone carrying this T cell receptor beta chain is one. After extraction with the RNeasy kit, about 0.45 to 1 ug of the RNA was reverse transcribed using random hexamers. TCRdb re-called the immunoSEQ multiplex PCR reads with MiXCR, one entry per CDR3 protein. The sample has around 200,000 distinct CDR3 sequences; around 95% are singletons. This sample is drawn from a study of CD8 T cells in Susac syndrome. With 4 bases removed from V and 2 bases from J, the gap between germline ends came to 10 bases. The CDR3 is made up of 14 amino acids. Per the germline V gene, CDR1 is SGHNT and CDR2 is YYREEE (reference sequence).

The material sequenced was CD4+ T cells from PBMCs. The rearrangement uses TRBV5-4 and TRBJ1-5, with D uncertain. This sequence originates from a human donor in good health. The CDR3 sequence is CASSGGIGNQPQHF. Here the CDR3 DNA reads TGTGCCAGCAGCGGCGGGATCGGCAATCAGCCCCAGCATTTT.